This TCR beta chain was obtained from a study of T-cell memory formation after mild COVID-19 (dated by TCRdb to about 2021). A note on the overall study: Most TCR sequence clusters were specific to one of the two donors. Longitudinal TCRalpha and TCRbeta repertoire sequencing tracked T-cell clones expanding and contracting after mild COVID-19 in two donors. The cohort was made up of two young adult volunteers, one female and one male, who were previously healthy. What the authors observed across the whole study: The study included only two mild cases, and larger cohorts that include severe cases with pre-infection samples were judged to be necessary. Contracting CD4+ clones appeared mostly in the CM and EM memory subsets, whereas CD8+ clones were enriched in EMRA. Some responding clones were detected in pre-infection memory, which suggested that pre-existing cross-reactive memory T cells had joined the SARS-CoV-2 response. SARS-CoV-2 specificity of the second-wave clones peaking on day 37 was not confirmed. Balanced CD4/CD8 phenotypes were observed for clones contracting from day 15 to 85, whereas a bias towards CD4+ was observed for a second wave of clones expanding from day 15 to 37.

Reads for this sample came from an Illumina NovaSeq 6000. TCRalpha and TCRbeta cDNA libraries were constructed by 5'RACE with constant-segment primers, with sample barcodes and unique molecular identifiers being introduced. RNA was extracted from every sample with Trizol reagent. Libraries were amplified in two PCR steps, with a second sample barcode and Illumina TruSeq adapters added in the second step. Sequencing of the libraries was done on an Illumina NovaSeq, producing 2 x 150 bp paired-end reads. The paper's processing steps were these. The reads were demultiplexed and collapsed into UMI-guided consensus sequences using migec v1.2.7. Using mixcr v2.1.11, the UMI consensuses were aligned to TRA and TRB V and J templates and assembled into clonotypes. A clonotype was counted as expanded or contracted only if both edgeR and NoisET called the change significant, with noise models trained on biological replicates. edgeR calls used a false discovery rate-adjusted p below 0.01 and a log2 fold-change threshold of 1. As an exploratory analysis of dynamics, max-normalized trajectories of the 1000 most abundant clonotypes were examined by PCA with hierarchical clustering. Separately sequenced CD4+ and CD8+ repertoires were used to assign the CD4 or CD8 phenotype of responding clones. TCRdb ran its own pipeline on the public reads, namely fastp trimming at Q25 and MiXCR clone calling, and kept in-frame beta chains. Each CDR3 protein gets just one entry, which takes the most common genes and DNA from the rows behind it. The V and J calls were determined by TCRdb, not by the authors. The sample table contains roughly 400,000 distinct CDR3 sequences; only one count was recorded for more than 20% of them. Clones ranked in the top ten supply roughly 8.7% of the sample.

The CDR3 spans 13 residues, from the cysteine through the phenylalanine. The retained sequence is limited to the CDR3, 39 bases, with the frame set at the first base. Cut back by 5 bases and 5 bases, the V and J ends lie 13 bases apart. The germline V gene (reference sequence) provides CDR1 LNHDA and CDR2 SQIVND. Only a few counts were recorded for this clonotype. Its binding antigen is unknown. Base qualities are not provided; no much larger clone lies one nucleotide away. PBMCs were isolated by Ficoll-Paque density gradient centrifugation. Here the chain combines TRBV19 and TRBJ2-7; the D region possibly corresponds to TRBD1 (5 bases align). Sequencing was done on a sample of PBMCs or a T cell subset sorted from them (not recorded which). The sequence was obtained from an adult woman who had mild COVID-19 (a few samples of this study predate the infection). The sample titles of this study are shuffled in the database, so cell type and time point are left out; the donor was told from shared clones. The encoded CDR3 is CASSPHRIDEQYF. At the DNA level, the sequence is TGTGCCAGTAGTCCGCACAGGATCGACGAGCAGTACTTC.